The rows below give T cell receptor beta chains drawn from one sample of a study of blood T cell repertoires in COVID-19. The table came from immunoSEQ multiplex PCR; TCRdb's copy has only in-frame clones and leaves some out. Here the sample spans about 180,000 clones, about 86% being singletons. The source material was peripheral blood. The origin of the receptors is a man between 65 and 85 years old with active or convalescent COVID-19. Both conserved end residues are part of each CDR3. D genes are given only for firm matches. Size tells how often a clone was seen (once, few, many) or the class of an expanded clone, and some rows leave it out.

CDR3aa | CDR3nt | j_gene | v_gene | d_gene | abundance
CASSLGSTGDSPLHF | TGTGCCAGCAGCTTGGGTTCGACAGGAGATTCACCCCTCCACTTT | TRBJ1-6 | TRBV5-4 | . | .
CASSQAAKSSYNEQFF | TGTGCCAGCAGCCAAGCCGCTAAAAGCTCCTACAATGAGCAGTTCTTC | TRBJ2-1 | TRBV7-7 | . | .
CASSFARGNQPQHF | TGTGCCAGCAGCTTCGCCAGGGGCAATCAGCCCCAGCATTTT | TRBJ1-5 | TRBV5-5 | . | .
CASSQRRGSGTEAFF | TGTGCCAGCAGCCAAAGGCGGGGGAGCGGCACTGAAGCTTTCTTT | TRBJ1-1 | TRBV3-1/TRBV3-2 | . | once
CASSQDYRGTEAFF | TGTGCCAGCAGCCAAGACTACAGGGGTACTGAAGCTTTCTTT | TRBJ1-1 | TRBV14 | TRBD1 | once
CASSHTGLGAEAFF | TGTGCCAGCAGCCATACAGGGTTGGGGGCTGAAGCTTTCTTT | TRBJ1-1 | TRBV3-1/TRBV3-2 | . | .
CASSIRGYEQYF | TGCGCCAGCAGCATTCGGGGCTACGAGCAGTACTTC | TRBJ2-7 | TRBV5-1 | . | .
CASSFTGGGNGYTF | TGTGCCAGCAGTTTCACTGGGGGGGGTAATGGCTACACCTTC | TRBJ1-2 | TRBV7-2 | . | few
CASSLVPVTTPDTQYF | TGTGCCAGCAGCTTAGTACCGGTTACTACCCCAGATACGCAGTATTTT | TRBJ2-3 | TRBV7-6 | . | few
CASSQGFRGRGSGNTIYF | TGCGCCAGCAGCCAAGGCTTCCGGGGGAGAGGCTCTGGAAACACCATATATTTT | TRBJ1-3 | TRBV4-3 | . | .
CATSRVGWEETEAFF | TGTGCCACCAGCAGAGTCGGATGGGAGGAAACTGAAGCTTTCTTT | TRBJ1-1 | TRBV15 | . | .
CASSLGTGAYEQYF | TGTGCCAGCAGCTTGGGGACAGGGGCCTACGAGCAGTACTTC | TRBJ2-7 | TRBV11-2 | TRBD1 | .
CASSPDKWPEQYF | TGTGCCAGCAGCCCAGACAAGTGGCCCGAGCAGTACTTC | TRBJ2-7 | TRBV7-9 | . | .
CASSADGGLAGETQYF | TGTGCCAGCTCCGCCGACGGGGGGCTAGCGGGAGAGACCCAGTACTTC | TRBJ2-5 | TRBV9 | TRBD2 | .
CASSWGQGEETQYF | TGTGCCAGCAGCTGGGGACAGGGAGAAGAGACCCAGTACTTC | TRBJ2-5 | TRBV5-4 | TRBD1 | .
CASSTWGDGELFF | TGCGCCAGCTCTACCTGGGGGGACGGGGAGCTGTTTTTT | TRBJ2-2 | TRBV10-2 | . | .
CASGPVTGYTF | TGTGCCAGTGGCCCCGTTACTGGCTACACCTTC | TRBJ1-2 | TRBV5-5 | . | .
CASSQEPSGRSYEQYF | TGCGCCAGCAGCCAAGAGCCTAGCGGCCGCTCCTACGAGCAGTACTTC | TRBJ2-7 | TRBV4-3 | TRBD2 | once
CASSPRTADYGYTF | TGTGCCAGTAGTCCCCGGACAGCCGACTATGGCTACACCTTC | TRBJ1-2 | TRBV19 | . | .
CASSYASGGNTGELFF | TGTGCCAGCAGCTATGCTAGCGGGGGCAACACCGGGGAGCTGTTTTTT | TRBJ2-2 | TRBV7-2 | TRBD2 | .
CASSLGTGGYYEQYF | TGTGCCAGCAGTTTAGGGACAGGAGGGTACTACGAGCAGTACTTC | TRBJ2-7 | TRBV2 | TRBD1 | few
CSVERVGEKLFF | TGCAGCGTTGAGAGGGTGGGCGAAAAACTGTTTTTT | TRBJ1-4 | TRBV29-1 | . | .
CASSASDYNEQFF | TGTGCCAGCAGCGCAAGCGACTACAATGAGCAGTTCTTC | TRBJ2-1 | TRBV9 | . | .
CASSRTGATNEKLFF | TGTGCCAGCAGCAGGACAGGGGCGACTAATGAAAAACTGTTTTTT | TRBJ1-4 | TRBV9 | TRBD1 | .
CASSVSGNTIYF | TGTGCCAGCAGTGTGAGTGGAAACACCATATATTTT | TRBJ1-3 | TRBV6-1 | . | .
CASTGLLGQPQHF | TGCGCCAGCACGGGACTGCTGGGCCAGCCCCAGCATTTT | TRBJ1-5 | TRBV10-2 | . | .
CSATTGNTIYF | TGCAGTGCCACTACTGGAAACACCATATATTTT | TRBJ1-3 | TRBV20-1 | . | .
CASRTSGSYNEQFF | TGCGCCAGCAGGACTAGCGGGAGCTACAATGAGCAGTTCTTC | TRBJ2-1 | TRBV5-1 | TRBD2 | .
CATSRDLPQGGYNEQFF | TGTGCCACCAGCAGAGATCTCCCGCAGGGTGGCTACAATGAGCAGTTCTTC | TRBJ2-1 | TRBV15 | . | .
CASRSEAGNEKLFF | TGTGCCAGTAGATCGGAGGCGGGTAATGAAAAACTGTTTTTT | TRBJ1-4 | TRBV19 | . | .
CASTGRRLEAFF | TGTGCCAGCACCGGGCGGCGACTAGAAGCTTTCTTT | TRBJ1-1 | TRBV2 | . | .
CASSLGTSVNEQFF | TGTGCCAGCAGCTTAGGGACTAGTGTCAATGAGCAGTTCTTC | TRBJ2-1 | TRBV7-2 | TRBD2 | .
CASSQRGDATIYF | TGCGCCAGCAGCCAACGCGGGGATGCGACCATATATTTT | TRBJ1-3 | TRBV4-1 | . | .
CAIKGRAGANTEAFF | TGTGCCATCAAAGGGCGGGCAGGGGCGAACACTGAAGCTTTCTTT | TRBJ1-1 | TRBV7-2 | . | .
CASSPGTTSGNTIYF | TGTGCCAGCAGCCCCGGGACAACCTCTGGAAACACCATATATTTT | TRBJ1-3 | TRBV28 | . | .
CASSPGLTDTQYF | TGTGCCAGCAGCCCGGGACTTACAGATACGCAGTATTTT | TRBJ2-3 | TRBV11-2 | . | once